This T cell receptor beta chain was profiled in a study of beta chain features in type 1 diabetes. Overall study: Age and gender were similar between patients and healthy donors, as were cell yields. Study outcomes and limitations: Junctions at VDJ sites from type 1 diabetes patients had fewer insertions and more deletions. Patients with Type 1 diabetes showed moderately but significantly shorter TCRB CDR3s in all four CD4+ subsets.

Of note for this clone: Its antigen remains unidentified.

All of the isolated RNA was reverse transcribed, so expressed TCRB transcripts were sequenced. Produced via immunoSEQ multiplex PCR; TCRdb's table is partial and in-frame only. This repertoire shows 500,000 to 650,000 clones, about an eighth found once; its top ten account for more than 0.1%. The source is a man between 25 and 39 years old with type 1 diabetes. Sequenced sample: naive CD4+ T cells from blood.

The CDR3 DNA is TGTGCCGAATCCGGGACAGGGCACAATCAGCCCCAGCATTTT. Protein: CAESGTGHNQPQHF. This chain joins TRBV6-6 and TRBJ1-5; TRBD1 matches 9 bases. Per germline, CDR1 MNHNY and CDR2 SVGAGI (reference sequence). The CDR3 has 14 amino acids. V shed 11 bases and J 3 bases; nucleotides not matched to a gene: 8.